This paragraph covers one T cell receptor (beta chain) sequence. The antigen remains undetermined. CDR1 and CDR2 (germline): KGHDR, SFDVKD. Trimming at V came to 1 base and at J to 2 bases, leaving 1 base not matched to a gene. CDR3 size: 15 residues. Via MiXCR, TCRdb re-called the RT-PCR reads, giving one row per CDR3 protein. Among approximately 160,000 distinct CDR3 sequences listed, around a tenth were seen once. This sample was included in a study of response to subunit inactivated influenza vaccine. Study-level points and caveats: New T cells are recruited in small numbers by each seasonal influenza vaccination, according to the authors' suggestion.

This clonotype was sampled from a man aged 45 to 75 who received an inactivated influenza vaccine. This sequence joins TRBV24-1 and TRBJ2-5; 9 positions agree with TRBD1. This specimen was CD8+ T cells sorted from PBMCs, taken about 23 months after vaccination. For the CDR3, the DNA is TGTGCCACCAGTGATTTCGGGACAGGGCAAGAGACCCAGTACTTC. It encodes CATSDFGTGQETQYF.